These 29 T cell receptor beta chains share one sample of origin, sequenced in a study of T cells in Graves' hyperthyroidism and ophthalmopathy. Using RNA transcripts as the source, TCR beta CDR3 regions were amplified. TCR CDR3 regions were first amplified by RT-PCR with HTBI primers. TCRdb independently ran MiXCR on the multiplex PCR reads; one entry per CDR3 protein. The repertoire includes more than 550,000 distinct CDR3 sequences, under 20% of them detected once, and around 15% sits in the top ten. The sample was blood. These TCRs come from a woman in her forties or fifties with Graves' hyperthyroidism that later progressed to Graves' ophthalmopathy.

Many counts were recorded for this clonotype. V usage is TRBV5-1 and J usage is TRBJ2-1; TRBD2 matches at 8 bases. Germline CDR1 is SGHRS and CDR2 is YFSETQ. With 0 bases clipped from V and 7 bases from J, the junction kept 6 bases outside the gene matches. This CDR3 has 15 amino acids. The CDR3 DNA reads as TGCGCCAGCAGCTTGGATCGCGGGGGGTTGAATGAGCAGTTCTTC. Translated, it gives CASSLDRGGLNEQFF.

This chain uses TRBV20-1 with TRBJ2-7, with D maybe TRBD1 (5 bases). The CDR3 is 12 amino acids. V was shortened by 2 bases and J by 5 bases, with 10 bases between the two germline ends. The germline CDR1 and CDR2 sequences are DFQATT and SNEGSKA (reference sequence). This CDR3 is CSARQGPNEQYF. The CDR3 DNA sequence: TGCAGTGCTAGACAGGGTCCCAACGAGCAGTACTTC.

The sample holds a few counts of this clonotype. The chain has TRBV9 and TRBJ1-6; weak D call: TRBD1 (5 bases). V lost 0 bases to trimming and J lost 10 bases, with 11 bases between them. The germline CDR1 and CDR2 sequences are SGDLS and YYNGEE. This CDR3 contains 14 residues. CDR3 nucleotides: TGTGCCAGCAGCGTAGCGAGGGGCGAGTCACCCCTCCACTTT. Protein: CASSVARGESPLHF.

A note on this clonotype: This could be a read error, since a much larger clone is one nucleotide away. This rearrangement joins TRBV29-1 to TRBJ2-2; D is perhaps TRBD2 (6 bases). The germline CDR1 and CDR2 sequences are SQVTM and ANQGSEA. The CDR3 has 14 amino acids. CDR3 protein: CSARPALNTGGLFF. CDR3 nucleotides: TGCAGCGCCCGGCCAGCGCTGAACACCGGGGGGCTGTTTTTT.

This clonotype has ten or more counts. The chain couples TRBV7-8 to TRBJ2-7, with 11 positions matching TRBD2. Germline trimming cut 5 bases from V and 7 bases from J; bases unmatched to any gene: 13. There are 16 residues in the CDR3. Per the germline V gene, CDR1 is SGHVS and CDR2 is FQNEAQ. Here the CDR3 reads CASSPRFLAGGTEQYF. The CDR3 bases are TGTGCCAGCAGCCCCCGCTTTCTAGCGGGGGGCACGGAGCAGTACTTC.

V and J are TRBV5-1 and TRBJ1-5; 9 bases line up with TRBD1. This CDR3 has 17 amino acids. V shed 2 bases, J shed 8 bases, and the junction held 14 bases outside the gene matches. In germline, CDR1 is SGHRS, CDR2 YFSETQ. The CDR3 region has the DNA TGCGCCAGCAGCTTAGCACCACAGGGGGCGTCATCGGAGCCCCAGCATTTT. Amino acid sequence: CASSLAPQGASSEPQHF. Complete variable domain (other parts from reference TRBV5-1 and TRBJ1-5): KAGVTQTPRYLIKTRGQQVTLSCSPISGHRSVSWYQQTPGQGLQFLFEYFSETQRNKGNFPGRFSGRQFSNSRSEMNVSTLELGDSALYLCASSLAPQGASSEPQHFGDGTRLSIL.

The chain couples TRBV19 to TRBJ1-5, with a tentative D call TRBD1 (6 bases). With 7 bases removed from V and 0 bases from J, the gap between germline ends came to 16 bases. The V gene's germline CDR1 is LNHDA and CDR2 SQIVND (reference sequence). The CDR3 is 16 amino acids. The CDR3 spells CASIRTGADSNQPQHF. The CDR3 nucleotides are TGTGCCAGTATAAGGACGGGGGCGGATAGCAATCAGCCCCAGCATTTT.

This clonotype was picked up a small number of times. V and J are TRBV30 and TRBJ1-3; 8 positions match TRBD1. Germline values: CDR1 GTSNPN, CDR2 SVGIG (reference sequence). The V gene end was trimmed by 3 bases and the J gene end by 0 bases; junction bases not matched to a gene: 7. This CDR3 has 16 residues. The CDR3 reads CAWRDRADSSGNTIYF. CDR3 bases: TGTGCCTGGAGGGACAGGGCCGATTCCTCTGGAAACACCATATATTTT.

This clonotype was counted a single time. Germline is not matched at one junction end, which may reflect a read error. CDR3 amino acids: CVSSLTGDNQPQHF. Written as DNA, the CDR3 is TGTGTCAGCAGCTTGACAGGGGACAATCAGCCCCAGCATTTT. The chain carries TRBV7-2 and TRBJ1-5; 8 bases fit TRBD1. This CDR3 comprises 14 residues. The germline gives CDR1 SGHTA, CDR2 FQGNSA. Combining the CDR3 with reference TRBV7-2 and TRBJ1-5 gives the whole variable domain GAGVSQSPSNKVTEKGKDVELRCDPISGHTALYWYRQSLGQGLEFLIYFQGNSAPDKSGLPSDRFSAERTGGSVSTLTIQRTQQEDSAVYLCVSSLTGDNQPQHFGDGTRLSIL.

CDR3 in amino acids: CSVIIAGADTQYF. The CDR3 DNA is TGCAGCGTTATAATTGCGGGGGCAGATACGCAGTATTTT. The chain carries TRBV29-1 and TRBJ2-3; 7 nucleotides agree with TRBD2. The CDR3 runs 13 residues. Trimming took 5 bases from V and 4 from J; bases not matched to a gene: 6. Germline V gene data show CDR1 as SQVTM and CDR2 as ANQGSEA.

A few counts support this clonotype. The chain joins TRBV9 to TRBJ1-2, with no clear D. Trimming pared 0 bases from V and 0 bases from J, leaving 9 bases between. The germline V gene has CDR1 SGDLS and CDR2 YYNGEE. CDR3 length: 15 amino acids. CDR3 sequence (DNA): TGTGCCAGCAGCGTAGAAATAGGGACTAACTATGGCTACACCTTC. It encodes CASSVEIGTNYGYTF.

The chain uses TRBV9 and TRBJ2-1; D gene ambiguous. The V and J ends lost 3 bases and 7 bases respectively, with 8 bases between them. CDR3 size: 12 residues. Germline CDR1 reads SGDLS; CDR2 reads YYNGEE. The CDR3 bases are TGTGCCAGCAGCGGGATTATGAATGAGCAGTTCTTC. Protein sequence: CASSGIMNEQFF.

This clonotype was counted many times. The chain joins TRBV20-1 to TRBJ2-3, with 8 bases aligning to TRBD2. Germline V gene lookup returns CDR1 DFQATT and CDR2 SNEGSKA (reference sequence). With V trimmed by 5 bases and J by 2 bases, 6 bases remained unmatched. This CDR3 contains 14 residues. CDR3 amino acids: CSAHSGVDTDTQYF. CDR3 nucleotides: TGCAGTGCTCATAGCGGGGTCGACACAGATACGCAGTATTTT.

The chain couples TRBV4-1 to TRBJ1-1; no clear D gene. Trimming pared 4 bases from V and 5 bases from J, leaving 8 bases between. The CDR3 consists of 12 residues. Germline CDR1 is MGHRA and CDR2 is YSYEKL. The CDR3 reads CASSLRETEAFF. The CDR3 nucleotides read TGCGCCAGCAGCCTCCGTGAGACTGAAGCTTTCTTT.

Only a few counts were recorded for this clonotype. J is TRBJ1-5 and V is TRBV7-2, with TRBD1 matching 9 bases. CDR1 is SGHTA and CDR2 is FQGNSA in the germline V gene. The CDR3 extends over 16 amino acids. After removal of 2 bases from V and 10 bases from J, the junction contained 12 bases not matched to a gene. The CDR3 bases are TGTGCCAGCAGCTTACCTCCGGGACAGGGCTCCCAACCCCAGCATTTT. This gives the protein CASSLPPGQGSQPQHF.

The sample holds a few counts of this clonotype. This chain links TRBV19 with TRBJ1-1; the D gene is possibly TRBD1 (5 bases). The CDR3 consists of 14 residues. Germline CDR1 and CDR2: LNHDA and SQIVND (reference sequence). V was clipped by 4 bases and J by 2 bases, with 11 bases between them. The CDR3 DNA is TGTGCCAGTAGTACTAGGACATTTAACACTGAAGCTTTCTTT. Protein sequence: CASSTRTFNTEAFF.

This chain connects TRBV6-1 to TRBJ1-3, with D possibly TRBD1 on 5 matching bases. CDR1 and CDR2 from the germline V gene are MNHNS and SASEGT. The CDR3 totals 16 residues. V shed 2 bases and J shed 4 bases, with 15 bases lying between them. The CDR3 DNA is TGTGCCAGCAGTGAATCTATAGGGACGAACGGAAACACCATATATTTT. The encoded protein is CASSESIGTNGNTIYF.

This clonotype was recorded many times. The chain combines TRBV18 with TRBJ1-2, with D possibly being TRBD1 (6 bases). The CDR3 runs 14 residues. Trimming left V 4 bases short and J 1 base short, with 10 bases between. The germline gives CDR1 KGHSH, CDR2 LQKENI. Written as DNA, the CDR3 is TGTGCCAGCTCACGGGGGGCGAATAACTATGGCTACACCTTC. Protein product: CASSRGANNYGYTF.

This clonotype was counted only a few times. The chain is built from TRBV4-2 and TRBJ1-2; D not certain. In germline, CDR1 is LGHNA, CDR2 YNFKEQ. The CDR3 has 16 residues. Deletions cut 4 bases from V and 2 bases from J, with 17 bases between. This chain's CDR3 is CASSLSEGRRNYGYTF. The CDR3 DNA is TGTGCCAGCAGCCTAAGCGAAGGGAGAAGGAACTATGGCTACACCTTC.

This clonotype showed up many times. This chain joins TRBV12-3 or TRBV12-4 and TRBJ2-7; D may be TRBD2 (6 bases). V gave up 7 bases and J gave up 4 bases, with 8 bases separating them. The CDR3 spans 11 residues. This CDR3 is CASTRGYEQYF. The CDR3 DNA reads TGTGCCAGCACCCGGGGGTACGAGCAGTACTTC.

This clonotype was recorded a few times. V gene TRBV7-9 combines with J gene TRBJ2-2, with D hard to call. Trimming took off 2 bases at V and 7 bases at J, with 11 bases between the two ends. This CDR3 comprises 14 residues. Germline V gives CDR1 SEHNR, CDR2 FQNEAQ (reference sequence). For the CDR3, the DNA is TGTGCCAGCAGCTTAACTCTTTCGAGCGGGGAGCTGTTTTTT. This sequence encodes CASSLTLSSGELFF.

The sample holds a few counts of this clonotype. This sequence joins TRBV9 and TRBJ2-5; TRBD2 matches 7 bases. The ends lost 3 bases at V and 6 bases at J; junction bases unmatched: 11. Germline CDR1 SGDLS, CDR2 YYNGEE. The CDR3 is 15 amino acids. The CDR3 sequence: CASSAPGRGGKTQYF. The CDR3 DNA sequence: TGTGCCAGCAGCGCGCCGGGAAGGGGAGGGAAGACCCAGTACTTC.

This sequence joins TRBV19 and TRBJ1-5; 7 nucleotides match TRBD1. J was trimmed by 6 bases and V by 11 bases; bases with no gene match: 16. The CDR3 sequence is 15 residues long. Germline V gene lookup returns CDR1 LNHDA and CDR2 SQIVND (reference sequence). The CDR3 loop reads CAGYKGRGRSQPQHF. DNA of the CDR3: TGTGCCGGCTACAAAGGGAGGGGGCGTAGTCAGCCCCAGCATTTT.

This clonotype showed up many times. V usage is TRBV20-1 and J usage is TRBJ2-3; 7 positions agree with TRBD2. Unmatched junction bases numbered 10, after V lost 8 bases and J lost 2 bases. The CDR3 consists of 14 residues. Germline V lookup: CDR1 DFQATT, CDR2 SNEGSKA (reference sequence). This CDR3 is CSLPGRGNTDTQYF. The DNA for the CDR3 is TGCAGTCTTCCCGGGCGGGGGAACACAGATACGCAGTATTTT.

This clonotype was seen a few times. V is TRBV6-1 and J is TRBJ1-1; D is ambiguous. This CDR3 contains 11 residues. Between the trimmed V and J ends, which lost 8 bases and 3 bases, there was a span of 7 bases. CDR1 and CDR2 (germline): MNHNS, SASEGT. Here the CDR3 reads CASQMDTEAFF. As DNA, the CDR3 is TGTGCCAGCCAGATGGACACTGAAGCTTTCTTT.

This clonotype occurred a few times. The chain couples TRBV20-1 to TRBJ1-2; D is unresolved. V was trimmed by 6 bases and J by 3 bases, leaving 17 bases between them. CDR1 is DFQATT and CDR2 is SNEGSKA in the germline V gene (reference sequence). This CDR3 is 14 amino acids long. CDR3 DNA sequence: TGCAGTGCCGCGACAAGGAAAGACTACTATGGCTACACCTTC. Its translation: CSAATRKDYYGYTF.

This clonotype turned up a few times. Given a much more abundant clone one base away, this may be a read error. The chain joins TRBV11-2 to TRBJ1-1; a weak D match, TRBD1 (5 bases). Germline V gene sequence: CDR1 SGHAT, CDR2 FQNNGV. With 8 bases removed from V and 1 base from J, the gap between germline ends came to 17 bases. This CDR3 is 15 amino acids long. This CDR3 is CASGGKGRTNTEAFF. CDR3 nucleotides: TGTGCCAGCGGCGGAAAGGGACGGACGAACACTGAAGCTTTCTTT.

The chain joins TRBV19 to TRBJ1-1; 8 bases are a match to TRBD1. This CDR3 is 14 amino acids long. Germline lookup yields CDR1 LNHDA and CDR2 SQIVND (reference sequence). Germline trimming cut 7 bases from V and 6 bases from J; bases unmatched to any gene: 10. The CDR3 region is CASNHRGGSSEAFF. In DNA form, the CDR3 reads TGTGCCAGTAACCACAGGGGGGGTTCGTCTGAAGCTTTCTTT.

This clonotype was detected a few times. One end of the junction does not line up with germline, which may come from a read error. This sequence joins TRBV13 and TRBJ1-2, with no clear D. Germline assignment: CDR1 PRHDT and CDR2 FYEKMQ (reference sequence). The CDR3 sequence is 13 residues long. The CDR3 nucleotides read TGTGCCAGCAGCTTAGGGTACAACTATGACTACACCTTC. It encodes CASSLGYNYDYTF.